These 23 T cell receptor beta chains originate from one sample sequenced in a study of shared clonotypes between healthy human individuals. It was CD45RO-negative cells, positively selected for CCR7, that made up naive CD8 cells, with terminally differentiated effector memory CD45RA+ cells excluded. The repertoire was sequenced with immunoSEQ multiplex PCR; TCRdb's copy has only in-frame clones and lacks some. Among roughly 2 million clones, roughly 94% were seen once, and the ten largest hold around 1.1%. Sequencing input: naive CD8+ T cells sorted from blood. Receptors were obtained from a man younger than 35 in good health.

In its sample, this clone was seen once. Other nucleotide sequences in the sample specify the same CDR3. V usage is TRBV6-6 and J usage is TRBJ2-1, with 9 bases fitting TRBD1. Germline V gene sequence: CDR1 MNHNY, CDR2 SVGAGI (reference sequence). V lost 2 bases and J lost 5; bases outside the gene matches: 4. The CDR3 totals 15 residues. The chain's CDR3 is CASSYLGQGNNEQFF. For the CDR3, the DNA is TGTGCCAGCAGTTACCTGGGACAGGGAAACAATGAGCAGTTCTTC.

A remark on this clone: This sample includes further DNA sequences coding for the same CDR3. The J gene is TRBJ1-2, the V gene TRBV7-9; D perhaps matches TRBD1 (5 bases). CDR3 size: 14 residues. CDR1 and CDR2 (germline): SEHNR, FQNEAQ (reference sequence). Trimming pared 6 bases from V and 3 bases from J, leaving 14 bases between. CDR3 sequence reads: CASSPTGGDYGYTF. The CDR3 bases are TGTGCCAGCAGTCCGACGGGGGGAGACTATGGCTACACCTTC.

The CDR3 reads CASSIVTGAKQETQYF. As DNA, the CDR3 is TGTGCCAGTAGTATCGTGACAGGGGCGAAACAAGAGACCCAGTACTTC. The chain links TRBV19 to TRBJ2-5; 8 nucleotides match TRBD1. Germline assignment: CDR1 LNHDA and CDR2 SQIVND (reference sequence). The CDR3 runs to 16 residues. With 3 bases clipped from V and 2 bases from J, the junction kept 8 bases outside the gene matches. Full variable domain (remainder filled in from reference TRBV19 and TRBJ2-5): DGGITQSPKYLFRKEGQNVTLSCEQNLNHDAMYWYRQDPGQGLRLIYYSQIVNDFQKGDIAEGYSVSREKKESFPLTVTSAQKNPTAFYLCASSIVTGAKQETQYFGPGTRLLVL.

The chain uses TRBV7-9 and TRBJ1-3; D unclear. The CDR3 is 12 residues long. Germline V gives CDR1 SEHNR, CDR2 FQNEAQ (reference sequence). V dropped 5 bases and J dropped 5 bases, with 7 bases sitting between them. As DNA, the CDR3 is TGTGCCAGCAGCAGCTCACGAAACACCATATATTTT. Translated, it gives CASSSSRNTIYF.

The chain employs TRBV7-9 and TRBJ2-7; D perhaps matches TRBD2 (5 bases). The CDR3 runs to 14 residues. Germline-derived CDR1 and CDR2 are SEHNR and FQNEAQ (reference sequence). V was shortened by 5 bases and J by 3 bases, with 14 bases between the two germline ends. The CDR3 DNA reads as TGTGCCAGCAGCAACACTGGACTCATCTACGAGCAGTACTTC. Amino acid sequence: CASSNTGLIYEQYF.

CDR3 loop: CASSQDLGAEQETQYF. The CDR3 DNA reads TGCGCCAGCAGCCAAGATCTGGGGGCCGAACAAGAGACCCAGTACTTC. The chain employs TRBV4-3 and TRBJ2-5; a weak D match, TRBD1 (6 bases). The CDR3 is 16 residues long. V shed 0 bases and J shed 2 bases, with 13 bases lying between them. Germline V CDR1 and CDR2: LGHNA, YSLEER.

V gene TRBV9 combines with J gene TRBJ2-3; D unclear. Germline values: CDR1 SGDLS, CDR2 YYNGEE. The V and J ends lost 0 bases and 5 bases respectively, with 13 bases between them. CDR3 size: 15 residues. The CDR3 DNA follows: TGTGCCAGCAGCGTAGTCCCCGAGCTAGGAGATACGCAGTATTTT. Amino acids: CASSVVPELGDTQYF.

The chain combines TRBV6-6 with TRBJ1-5, with 8 bases that match TRBD1. From germline, CDR1 is MNHNY and CDR2 SVGAGI (reference sequence). J was trimmed by 5 bases and V by 7 bases; bases with no gene match: 4. The CDR3 runs 13 residues. CDR3 sequence (DNA): TGTGCCAGCACGCCAGGGGGCGATCAGCCCCAGCATTTT. This translates into CASTPGGDQPQHF.

In regard to this clone: The same CDR3 arises from other DNA sequences in this sample as well. The chain uses TRBV28 and TRBJ2-7; 7 bases match TRBD1. Trimming cost V 7 bases and J 3 bases; bases outside gene matches: 6. CDR3 length equals 13 residues. Germline CDR1 reads MDHEN; CDR2 reads SYDVKM. CDR3 region: CASTPQGNYEQYF. In DNA form, the CDR3 reads TGTGCCAGCACCCCACAGGGGAACTACGAGCAGTACTTC.

This clone showed up just once. The chain is built from TRBV13 and TRBJ2-7; the D call may be TRBD1 or TRBD2 (5 bases each). The germline CDR1 and CDR2 sequences are PRHDT and FYEKMQ (reference sequence). Trimming pared 7 bases from V and 2 bases from J, leaving 12 bases between. The CDR3 runs 13 residues. In DNA, the CDR3 is TGTGCCAGCATGGGGACGGACCCCTACGAGCAGTACTTC. This gives the protein CASMGTDPYEQYF.

V and J are TRBV4-3 and TRBJ2-3; D is undetermined. Germline V gives CDR1 LGHNA, CDR2 YSLEER. With 0 bases removed from V and 0 bases from J, the gap between germline ends came to 10 bases. The length of the CDR3 is 16 residues. The CDR3 is CASSQEWGTSTDTQYF. As DNA, the CDR3 is TGCGCCAGCAGCCAAGAGTGGGGAACTAGCACAGATACGCAGTATTTT.

The chain couples TRBV13 to TRBJ2-7; weak D call: TRBD2 (7 bases). This CDR3 contains 16 residues. V was clipped by 3 bases and J by 5 bases, with 20 bases between them. The germline CDR1 and CDR2 sequences are PRHDT and FYEKMQ (reference sequence). Written as DNA, the CDR3 is TGTGCCAGCAGCTTGACAAAACAGGGCACTAGCGACGAGCAGTACTTC. Translation: CASSLTKQGTSDEQYF. The full variable domain, in which reference TRBV13 and TRBJ2-7 provide the parts outside the CDR3, is AAGVIQSPRHLIKEKRETATLKCYPIPRHDTVYWYQQGPGQDPQFLISFYEKMQSDKGSIPDRFSAQQFSDYHSELNMSSLELGDSALYFCASSLTKQGTSDEQYFGPGTRLTVT.

In its sample, this clone was seen once. V is TRBV9 and J is TRBJ2-5; the D is unclear. This CDR3 region has 15 residues. The germline V gene encodes CDR1 SGDLS and CDR2 YYNGEE. V was shortened by 0 bases and J by 0 bases, with 9 bases between the two germline ends. The CDR3 bases are TGTGCCAGCAGCGTAGGTTACTTGTACCAAGAGACCCAGTACTTC. Translation: CASSVGYLYQETQYF.

V and J are TRBV28 and TRBJ1-5, with 9 bases matching TRBD1. V was pared by 6 bases and J by 0 bases, with 12 bases of the junction left unmatched. Germline CDR1 is MDHEN and CDR2 is SYDVKM. This CDR3 has 18 residues. The CDR3, as DNA: TGTGCCAGCAGGGGGGACAGGGAGGACTCCTATAGCAATCAGCCCCAGCATTTT. Its translation: CASRGDREDSYSNQPQHF.

The DNA of the CDR3 is TGTGCCAGCAGTTTACCGGGGGGGACGTACGAGCAGTACTTC. Its translation: CASSLPGGTYEQYF. The chain joins TRBV28 to TRBJ2-7; 8 bases match TRBD2. Trimming took 2 bases from V and 4 from J; bases not matched to a gene: 4. CDR1 MDHEN and CDR2 SYDVKM come from the germline V gene. The CDR3 sequence is 14 residues long.

This chain links TRBV5-1 with TRBJ2-2, with unresolved D. Germline CDR1 and CDR2: SGHRS and YFSETQ. Trimming took off 4 bases at V and 1 base at J, with 8 bases between the two ends. The CDR3 is 14 amino acids. As DNA, the CDR3 is TGCGCCAGCAGCATTGGTATGAACACCGGGGAGCTGTTTTTT. It encodes CASSIGMNTGELFF.

V is TRBV5-6 and J is TRBJ2-7; 10 bases align to TRBD1. Looked up from germline, CDR1 is SGHDT and CDR2 is YYEEEE. The CDR3 loop spans 15 amino acids. J was trimmed by 2 bases and V by 2 bases; bases with no gene match: 4. CDR3: CASSFMTGGPYEQYF. DNA of the CDR3: TGTGCCAGCAGCTTTATGACAGGGGGCCCCTACGAGCAGTACTTC.

On this clone: The same CDR3 also results from other DNA sequences found in this sample. Written as DNA, the CDR3 is TGTGCCAGCAGTTTATTAGGGGGGGCCGGGAACGAGCAGTACTTC. Translated, it gives CASSLLGGAGNEQYF. The chain links TRBV27 to TRBJ2-7, with a weak D call TRBD2 (7 bases). CDR3 length equals 15 residues. Germline values: CDR1 MNHEY, CDR2 SMNVEV (reference sequence). With 1 base removed from V and 5 bases from J, the gap between germline ends came to 15 bases.

The chain is built from TRBV6-1 and TRBJ1-1; no clear D gene. Trimming took 2 bases from V and 3 from J, leaving 10 bases between them. Germline V gene lookup returns CDR1 MNHNS and CDR2 SASEGT. CDR3 length: 14 residues. The CDR3 loop is CASSERQEYTEAFF. CDR3 DNA: TGTGCCAGCAGTGAAAGGCAGGAGTACACTGAAGCTTTCTTT.

The rearrangement uses TRBV27 and TRBJ2-1; D gene uncertain. The V and J ends lost 4 bases and 0 bases respectively, with 10 bases between them. Germline V lookup: CDR1 MNHEY, CDR2 SMNVEV (reference sequence). This CDR3 is 15 amino acids long. Here the CDR3 DNA reads TGTGCCAGCAGTTACTTCATTGGCTCCTACAATGAGCAGTTCTTC. The encoded protein is CASSYFIGSYNEQFF.

The V gene is TRBV7-6, the J gene TRBJ2-7; D unclear. CDR1 and CDR2 from the germline V gene are SGHVS and FNYEAQ. The CDR3 is 15 residues long. The ends were cut back, 1 base at V and 3 bases at J, with 13 bases in the middle. The CDR3 DNA is TGTGCCAGCAGCTTAGAACACCACCAAGACTACGAGCAGTACTTC. Translated, it gives CASSLEHHQDYEQYF.

A single count supports this clone. V and J are TRBV6-5 and TRBJ1-2; the D gene is possibly TRBD1 (5 bases). V was cut by 4 bases and J by 4 bases, with 19 bases left in between. The CDR3 totals 16 residues. Looked up from germline, CDR1 is MNHEY and CDR2 is SVGAGI. CDR3: CASSSGPFLGGYGYTF. CDR3 bases: TGTGCCAGCAGTTCCGGGCCTTTCCTCGGGGGCTATGGCTACACCTTC.

V usage is TRBV20-1 and J usage is TRBJ1-1; no reliable D call. CDR3 length equals 11 residues. Germline V gene sequence: CDR1 DFQATT, CDR2 SNEGSKA (reference sequence). Trimming removed 1 base at V and 2 bases at J, with 2 bases between. DNA for the CDR3: TGCAGTGCTAGAGCCAACACTGAAGCTTTCTTT. Its protein is CSARANTEAFF.